The clone carrying this T cell receptor (beta chain) was picked up a small number of times. The data originate from a study of quantifying T cell responses using KT2 cells. Study-level information: Reverse transcription used primers in the TCR alpha and beta constant regions. Under optimum conditions, T4 ligation efficiency was estimated at more than 8.5%.

The cDNA 3' end received a ligated oligonucleotide with a UMI. First-round PCR used about 4 cycles and beta primers RC1.1 and RC1.2 covering TRBC1 and TRBC2. One entry per CDR3 protein results from TCRdb running MiXCR on the UMI-ligation and nested PCR reads. This table holds roughly 50,000 distinct CDR3 sequences, roughly an eighth found once. This CDR3 contains 15 residues. The V gene end was trimmed by 6 bases and the J gene end by 6 bases; junction bases not matched to a gene: 10. Unfractionated PBMC were spiked with known numbers of KT2 clone cells. The origin of this receptor is a human donor. V and J are TRBV12-3 or TRBV12-4 and TRBJ2-1; 8 nucleotides align to TRBD2. Sequenced: PBMCs spiked with cells of the T cell clone KT2. CDR3 coding DNA: TGTGCCAGCAGCCCCCGGGGGGGACGGCGCAATGAGCAGTTCTTC. Translation: CASSPRGGRRNEQFF.